Listed below are T cell receptor beta chains from one sample, sequenced in a study of blood T cells in healthy people across ages. MiXCR was run by TCRdb on the 5' RACE reads, yielding one entry per CDR3 protein. The sample carries some 900,000 distinct CDR3 sequences, under 50% recorded once. Material for sequencing was blood. The receptors derive from a man aged 25 to 40 in good health. Both conserved end residues are part of each CDR3. Fields, in order: clone size, J gene, D gene, V gene, CDR3 DNA, CDR3 protein. A D gene is named only where the DNA matches it firmly. The size field is filled for only some rows; it gives once, few, many or a size class.

>few|TRBJ2-5|TRBD1|TRBV6-6
TGTGCCAGCAGTTACGGACAGGGTAATTCAGAGACCCAGTACTTC
CASSYGQGNSETQYF
>few|TRBJ1-6|-|TRBV9
TGTGCCAGCAGGGGGCTGGATTCACCCCTCCACTTT
CASRGLDSPLHF
>-|TRBJ2-2|-|TRBV6-2/TRBV6-3
TGTGCCAGCAGCCTGGGCCCCCCCGGGGAGCTGTTTTTT
CASSLGPPGELFF
>few|TRBJ1-5|-|TRBV6-5
TGTGCCAGCAGTCCCGGGACAACGGGAAATCAGCCCCAGCATTTT
CASSPGTTGNQPQHF
>many|TRBJ1-4|TRBD1|TRBV7-2
TGTGCCAGCAGCGCAACAGGGGTGGAAAAACTGTTTTTT
CASSATGVEKLFF
>-|TRBJ2-2|-|TRBV15
TGTGCCACCAGCAGAGTGGCCGGCGGGGACACCGGGGAGCTGTTTTTT
CATSRVAGGDTGELFF
>-|TRBJ2-1|-|TRBV7-9
TGTGCCAGCAGCTCCGGGGACGCCCGAACCTACAATGAGCAGTTCTTC
CASSSGDARTYNEQFF
>-|TRBJ2-1|-|TRBV29-1
TGCAGCGCCTTCTACAATGAGCAGTTCTTC
CSAFYNEQFF
>few|TRBJ2-7|-|TRBV7-8
TGTGCCAGCAGCTTATTTCCGGACGGCAACTACGAGCAGTACTTC
CASSLFPDGNYEQYF
>-|TRBJ1-1|-|TRBV28
TGTGCCAGCAGTCGCCCTGGGGCCGGGGTGGTGAACACTGAAGCTTTCTTT
CASSRPGAGVVNTEAFF
>few|TRBJ1-4|-|TRBV25-1
TGTGCCAGCAGTGGAGGGATTCAAGCAACTAATGAAAAACTGTTTTTT
CASSGGIQATNEKLFF
>many|TRBJ2-4|TRBD2|TRBV10-3
TGTGCCATCAGTGAGCCGGGACTAGCGGTCAAAAACATTCAGTACTTC
CAISEPGLAVKNIQYF
>few|TRBJ2-5|TRBD1|TRBV6-6
TGTGCCAGCAGTTCGGGACAGTTCCAAGAGACCCAGTACTTC
CASSSGQFQETQYF
>-|TRBJ1-1|-|TRBV12-3/TRBV12-4
TGTGCCAGCGGCCCAAGCTCGGGGAAGGCTGAAGCTTTCTTT
CASGPSSGKAEAFF
>-|TRBJ2-1|-|TRBV25-1
TGTGCCAGCAGACAGGGTAACAATGAGCAGTTCTTC
CASRQGNNEQFF
>-|TRBJ2-7|TRBD2|TRBV28
TGTGCCAGCAGGGGTGCATCTAGCGGTTCCTACGAGCAGTACTTC
CASRGASSGSYEQYF
>-|TRBJ1-2|TRBD1|TRBV6-2/TRBV6-3
TGTGCCAGCAGTACCCAAAGGGGACAGAACTATGGCTACACCTTC
CASSTQRGQNYGYTF
>-|TRBJ2-7|-|TRBV14
TGTGCCAGCAGCCGCGTAAACTCCTACGAGCAGTACTTC
CASSRVNSYEQYF
>-|TRBJ2-3|-|TRBV7-2
TGTGCCAGCAGCTTACAGACAGGCCGCACAGATACGCAGTATTTT
CASSLQTGRTDTQYF
>-|TRBJ2-7|-|TRBV20-1
TGCAGTGCTAGTCTACAGACCTACGAGCAGTACTTC
CSASLQTYEQYF
>-|TRBJ2-4|-|TRBV9
TGTGCCAGCAGCGTAGGCGAAGGTAGAGGCAAAAACATTCAGTACTTC
CASSVGEGRGKNIQYF
>few|TRBJ2-5|TRBD2|TRBV25-1
TGTGCCAGCAGTGATTGGTCCGGGACTAGCGGGGAAGAGACCCAGTACTTC
CASSDWSGTSGEETQYF
>-|TRBJ2-3|-|TRBV24-1
TGTGCCACCAGTGATTTTTCGGGGGCCTCCGGGGTAGCGCAGTATTTT
CATSDFSGASGVAQYF
>few|TRBJ2-7|TRBD1|TRBV4-1
TGCGCCAGCAGCCATGCCGGACAGGGGCCCTACGAGCAGTACTTC
CASSHAGQGPYEQYF
>many|TRBJ2-7|-|TRBV4-1
TGCGCCAGCAGCCAAGAGGTGGTGGTCAGACCCTACGAGCAGTACTTC
CASSQEVVVRPYEQYF
>-|TRBJ2-3|-|TRBV6-2/TRBV6-3
TGTGCCAGCAACGACCCAGGGTGGAGCACAGATACGCAGTATTTT
CASNDPGWSTDTQYF
>-|TRBJ2-7|-|TRBV29-1
TGCAGCGTTGTACAGGGCCGGCAAGGCTACGAGCAGTACTTC
CSVVQGRQGYEQYF
>many|TRBJ1-5|-|TRBV7-8
TGTGCCAGCAGCTTAGACAGGGCCTCTAGCAATCAGCCCCAGCATTTT
CASSLDRASSNQPQHF
>-|TRBJ1-1|-|TRBV9
TGTGCCAGCAGCGTAGTCACAGGAGCTGAAGCTTTCTTT
CASSVVTGAEAFF
>-|TRBJ2-3|-|TRBV28
TGTGCCAGCAGAAAGACAGCCTTGGGGCTTTCCACAGATACGCAGTATTTT
CASRKTALGLSTDTQYF
>-|TRBJ2-2|TRBD1|TRBV5-1
TGCGCCAGCAGCGGATCGACAGGGGGGACCGGGGAGCTGTTTTTT
CASSGSTGGTGELFF
>few|TRBJ1-1|-|TRBV6-5
TGTGCCAGCAGTCGAGACCAGTACACTGAAGCTTTCTTT
CASSRDQYTEAFF